The 14 T cell receptor beta chains presented below share a single source sample, sequenced in a study of blood T cell repertoires in COVID-19. Method: immunoSEQ multiplex PCR; TCRdb's copy keeps in-frame clones and lacks some. The repertoire includes fewer than 150,000 clones, 70% to 85% of them detected once, and approximately 5.8% sits in the top ten. The specimen was peripheral blood. These receptors came from a human donor in a cohort sampled during active COVID-19.

This rearrangement joins TRBV4-2 to TRBJ2-5, with a weak D call TRBD2 (6 bases). CDR1 is LGHNA, CDR2 YNFKEQ, per germline. The ends were cut back, 1 base at V and 1 base at J, with 13 bases in the middle. The CDR3 runs 16 residues. The CDR3 DNA is TGTGCCAGCAGCCAAGGCTCCGGGACTGCCCAAGAGACCCAGTACTTC. Amino acid sequence: CASSQGSGTAQETQYF.

With regard to this clone: The junction departs from germline at one end; a sequencing error may be responsible. The rearrangement uses TRBV14 and TRBJ1-1, with D perhaps TRBD1 (5 bases). CDR1 and CDR2 from the germline V gene are SGHDN and FVKESK. CDR3 length: 14 residues. The CDR3: CASSQERIQELTKF. The DNA for the CDR3 is TGTGCCAGCAGCCAAGAGAGGATACAGGAGCTTACCAAGTTT.

The CDR3 nucleotides are TGTGCCAGCAGCTTAAGGGCAGGGGGGATTTCTGAGACCCAGTACTTC. It encodes CASSLRAGGISETQYF. This sequence joins TRBV7-9 and TRBJ2-5; D perhaps matches TRBD1 (7 bases). Germline V lookup: CDR1 SEHNR, CDR2 FQNEAQ (reference sequence). Trimming removed 2 bases from V and 5 bases from J, with 18 bases in between. The CDR3 contains 16 residues.

The V call is TRBV11-1, the J call TRBJ2-1; TRBD2 aligns across 11 bases. This CDR3 spans 15 amino acids. Germline V gene sequence: CDR1 SGHAT, CDR2 FQDESV (reference sequence). The V and J ends lost 5 bases and 4 bases, in that order; junction bases with no gene match: 4. CDR3: CASSPGLAAYNEQFF. Written as DNA, the CDR3 is TGTGCCAGCAGCCCGGGACTAGCGGCGTACAATGAGCAGTTCTTC.

This chain joins TRBV19 and TRBJ1-2; 8 bases align to TRBD1. The CDR3 has 15 amino acids. V was pared by 3 bases and J by 4 bases, with 7 bases of the junction left unmatched. The germline V gene encodes CDR1 LNHDA and CDR2 SQIVND (reference sequence). CDR3 amino acids: CASSIRAGGGYGYTF. The CDR3 DNA follows: TGTGCCAGTAGTATTCGGGCAGGGGGCGGCTATGGCTACACCTTC.

This clone appeared a few times. This sequence joins TRBV2 and TRBJ1-2, with D perhaps TRBD1 (6 bases). The CDR3 extends over 14 amino acids. The V end lost 5 bases, the J end lost 5 bases, and 15 bases lay between the germline ends. Looked up from germline, CDR1 is SNHLY and CDR2 is FYNNEI. Written as DNA, the CDR3 is TGTGCCAGCAGTCGGGAGGGGGATGAATATGGCTACACCTTC. It yields the protein CASSREGDEYGYTF.

The chain recombines TRBV3-1 (or the pseudogene TRBV3-2) with TRBJ2-3; D ambiguous. CDR3 length: 14 residues. Trimming took off 0 bases at V and 1 base at J, with 5 bases between the two ends. The V gene's germline CDR1 is LGHDT and CDR2 YNNKEL (reference sequence). CDR3 DNA: TGTGCCAGCAGCCAAGATCTCGGCACAGATACGCAGTATTTT. Its translation: CASSQDLGTDTQYF.

The V gene is TRBV5-1, the J gene TRBJ2-1; D not resolved. The CDR3 loop spans 17 amino acids. Germline lookup yields CDR1 SGHRS and CDR2 YFSETQ. Trimming stripped 0 bases from V and 2 bases from J, with 15 bases between. The CDR3, as DNA: TGCGCCAGCAGCTTGGATGAGGCACGAACCACCTACAATGAGCAGTTCTTC. Protein product: CASSLDEARTTYNEQFF.

As to this clone: Different DNA sequences within this sample yield the same CDR3. The chain combines TRBV4-3 with TRBJ1-1; unclear D gene. V was clipped by 3 bases and J by 1 base, with 9 bases between them. The CDR3 covers 14 residues. Germline assignment: CDR1 LGHNA and CDR2 YSLEER. DNA of the CDR3: TGCGCCAGCAGCCAGGGCCGGGGGAACACTGAAGCTTTCTTT. Its protein is CASSQGRGNTEAFF.

This rearrangement joins TRBV7-9 to TRBJ2-6; D is ambiguous. Looked up from germline, CDR1 is SEHNR and CDR2 is FQNEAQ (reference sequence). The CDR3 contains 16 residues. Trimming shortened V by 5 bases and J by 4 bases, and 15 bases separated the two germline ends. CDR3 in DNA: TGTGCCAGCAGCGGAAACCCAGGATCAGGGGCCAACGTCCTGACTTTC. It yields the protein CASSGNPGSGANVLTF.

The chain has TRBV30 and TRBJ2-2; D is possibly TRBD2 (7 bases). Germline values: CDR1 GTSNPN, CDR2 SVGIG (reference sequence). Trimming pared 0 bases from V and 5 bases from J, leaving 19 bases between. The CDR3 runs 17 residues. The CDR3 nucleotides read TGTGCCTGGAGTGTGAGGGGGGGCGCTACTACTACCGGGGAGCTGTTTTTT. It translates to CAWSVRGGATTTGELFF.

This clone was observed a handful of times. The chain joins TRBV15 to TRBJ1-6; TRBD1 agrees at 9 bases. The CDR3 loop spans 17 amino acids. The V gene end was trimmed by 0 bases and the J gene end by 9 bases; junction bases not matched to a gene: 9. Germline CDR1 and CDR2: LNHNV and YYDKDF (reference sequence). The CDR3 nucleotides are TGTGCCACCAGCAGAGACCGAGCCGGACAGGGGTCTTCACCCCTCCACTTT. It is translated as CATSRDRAGQGSSPLHF.

This clone was detected once. The chain employs TRBV7-9 and TRBJ2-7; weak D call: TRBD2 (5 bases). The V gene's germline CDR1 is SEHNR and CDR2 FQNEAQ (reference sequence). V lost 6 bases, J lost 1 base, and 13 bases lay in between. The length of the CDR3 is 14 residues. The CDR3 DNA is TGTGCCAGCAGTTCCTGGACTGTATCCTACGAGCAGTACTTC. This sequence encodes CASSSWTVSYEQYF. The whole variable domain, filled in from reference TRBV7-9 and TRBJ2-7, reads DTGVSQNPRHKITKRGQNVTFRCDPISEHNRLYWYRQTLGQGPEFLTYFQNEAQLEKSRLLSDRFSAERPKGSFSTLEIQRTEQGDSAMYLCASSSWTVSYEQYFGPGTRLTVT.

The V and J genes are TRBV3-1 (or the pseudogene TRBV3-2) and TRBJ1-1, with D maybe TRBD1 (5 bases). Germline CDR1 and CDR2: LGHDT and YNNKEL (reference sequence). V lost 0 bases, J lost 9 bases, and 8 bases lay in between. The CDR3 is 12 amino acids. CDR3 sequence reads: CASSQDYRKAFF. Written as DNA, the CDR3 is TGTGCCAGCAGCCAAGATTACAGGAAAGCTTTCTTT.